The 32 T cell receptor beta chains reported below all come from one sample, sequenced in a study of T cell repertoires in cytomegalovirus infection (dated by TCRdb to between 2018 and 2021). Instrument used: Illumina HiSeq 1500. TCRdb reanalyzed the raw reads on its own, using fastp at Q25 for trimming and MiXCR for clone calling, and kept in-frame beta chains. Rows merge per CDR3 protein into single entries with the most common DNA and genes. Here the sample has 200,000 to 300,000 distinct CDR3 sequences; 12% to 15% occur a single time. 8.8% of the sample lies in the top ten. The specimen was PBMCs. The receptor source for this set is a human donor in good health (CMV status not recorded). Some clones in this sample may be carry-over from other donors' samples.

The sample holds a few counts of this clonotype. The rearrangement uses TRBV6-1 and TRBJ1-6, with a tentative D call TRBD1 (5 bases). Germline-derived CDR1 and CDR2 are MNHNS and SASEGT. CDR3 length equals 15 residues. V lost 1 base to trimming and J lost 7 bases, with 11 bases between them. This CDR3 reads CASSEDLGDNSPLHF. The CDR3 nucleotides are TGTGCCAGCAGTGAAGATTTAGGGGACAATTCACCCCTCCACTTT.

Note on this clonotype: One junction end does not reproduce the germline sequence, and a read error may be involved. Here the CDR3 DNA reads TGTGCCAGCAGCTTAAAGCAACCCGGCAACATTCAGTGCTTC. Encoded protein: CASSLKQPGNIQCF. V usage is TRBV7-8 and J usage is TRBJ2-4, with D unresolved. This CDR3 is built from 14 residues. In germline, CDR1 is SGHVS, CDR2 FQNEAQ.

This clonotype was counted at least ten times. This sequence joins TRBV28 and TRBJ2-7, with D perhaps TRBD2 (5 bases). Germline V gene sequence: CDR1 MDHEN, CDR2 SYDVKM. Trimming cost V 4 bases and J 6 bases, with 13 bases left between them. The CDR3 extends over 13 amino acids. This CDR3 reads CASSSPTSSEQYF. CDR3 sequence (DNA): TGTGCCAGCAGTTCCCCAACTAGTTCCGAGCAGTACTTC.

Remarks on this clonotype: At one boundary the junction diverges from the germline segment, which might be a read error. V usage is TRBV29-1 and J usage is TRBJ2-5, with TRBD2 matching 14 bases. The CDR3 is 13 amino acids. Germline V gene lookup returns CDR1 SQVTM and CDR2 ANQGSEA. CDR3 sequence (DNA): TGCAGCGGACTAGCGGGAGGGCGAGAGACCCAGCACTTC. Translating it yields CSGLAGGRETQHF. The full variable domain, with the rest looked up from reference TRBV29-1 and TRBJ2-5, is SAVISQKPSRDICQRGTSLTIQCQVDSQVTMMFWYRQQPGQSLTLIATANQGSEATYESGFVIDKFPISRPNLTFSTLTVSNMSPEDSSIYLCSGLAGGRETQHFGPGTRLLVL.

Ten or more counts support this clonotype. The chain recombines TRBV6-6 with TRBJ1-6, with a tentative D call TRBD1 (6 bases). V was pared by 7 bases and J by 10 bases, with 17 bases between. This CDR3 comprises 14 residues. The V gene's germline CDR1 is MNHNY and CDR2 SVGAGI (reference sequence). The CDR3 bases are TGTGCCAGCATCGAGTCGGGGGCTAGATCACCCCTCCACTTT. This translates into CASIESGARSPLHF.

This clonotype was seen more than once but under ten times. This chain uses TRBV20-1 with TRBJ2-5; 16 bases agree with TRBD2. This CDR3 contains 18 residues. In germline, CDR1 is DFQATT, CDR2 SNEGSKA (reference sequence). J was trimmed by 2 bases and V by 6 bases; bases with no gene match: 12. The CDR3 nucleotides read TGCAGTGCCCCGGCTGGGACTAGCGGGAGGGTTAGGCAAGAGACCCAGTACTTC. Amino acids: CSAPAGTSGRVRQETQYF.

This clonotype has a handful of counts. The chain carries TRBV6-5 and TRBJ2-7; 12 bases align to TRBD2. The trim removed 6 bases at V and 3 bases at J, leaving 3 bases unmatched. This CDR3 contains 14 residues. Germline CDR1 is MNHEY and CDR2 is SVGAGI. CDR3 DNA sequence: TGTGCCAGCAGATTGACTAGCGGGAGCTACGAGCAGTACTTC. It specifies CASRLTSGSYEQYF.

This clonotype was counted many times. This sequence joins TRBV7-3 and TRBJ2-6; D remains unclear. Trimming stripped 1 base from V and 2 bases from J, with 12 bases between. This CDR3 region has 17 residues. Germline V gene sequence: CDR1 SGHTA, CDR2 FQGTGA. In DNA, the CDR3 is TGTGCCAGCAGCTTAATCGCCGACCTAGCTGGGGCCAACGTCCTGACTTTC. Translation gives CASSLIADLAGANVLTF.

A few counts support this clonotype. The chain combines TRBV19 with TRBJ1-2; tentatively, D is TRBD1 (5 bases). V was pared by 7 bases and J by 8 bases, with 20 bases between. This CDR3 comprises 14 residues. CDR1 LNHDA and CDR2 SQIVND come from the germline V gene (reference sequence). In DNA, the CDR3 is TGTGCCAGTACCCCAGCGGAGGGGATGGGCGGCTACACCTTC. Residues: CASTPAEGMGGYTF.

This clonotype was counted at least ten times. This CDR3 reads CASSSLAGPHNEQFF. The CDR3 DNA reads TGTGCCAGCAGTTCCCTTGCGGGGCCACACAATGAGCAGTTCTTC. The rearrangement links TRBV6-6 to TRBJ2-1; D is perhaps TRBD2 (6 bases). CDR1 is MNHNY and CDR2 is SVGAGI in the germline V gene (reference sequence). Between the trimmed V and J ends, which lost 4 bases and 5 bases, there was a span of 15 bases. CDR3 length equals 15 residues.

The V gene is TRBV7-3, the J gene TRBJ2-3; D remains ambiguous. Germline CDR1 and CDR2: SGHTA and FQGTGA. V dropped 0 bases and J dropped 5 bases, with 6 bases sitting between them. This CDR3 is 13 amino acids long. CDR3 in amino acids: CASSLTSGDTQYF. As DNA, the CDR3 is TGTGCCAGCAGCTTAACGTCTGGAGATACGCAGTATTTT.

In this sample, this clonotype turned up many times. V is TRBV6-2 or TRBV6-3 and J is TRBJ2-7; the match to TRBD2 covers 15 bases. Germline V lookup: CDR1 MNHEY, CDR2 SVGEGT. CDR3 length: 17 amino acids. The junction had 10 bases not matched to a gene; V was cut back by 8 bases and J by 2 bases. The DNA of the CDR3 is TGTGCCAGCCGCGGACTAGCGGGAGGGCCACGGGCCTACGAGCAGTACTTC. Amino acids: CASRGLAGGPRAYEQYF.

This clonotype was detected ten times or more. The genes are TRBV6-6 and TRBJ2-5; D not resolved. CDR1 is MNHNY and CDR2 is SVGAGI in the germline V gene (reference sequence). Trimming removed 4 bases from V and 1 base from J, with 7 bases in between. The CDR3 totals 13 residues. The CDR3 DNA follows: TGTGCCAGCAGTTTGATTGCCCAAGAGACCCAGTACTTC. Protein product: CASSLIAQETQYF.

This clonotype came up many times. The chain uses TRBV12-3 or TRBV12-4 and TRBJ1-3; D remains unclear. Trimming cost V 6 bases and J 0 bases, with 6 bases left between them. The CDR3 has 13 residues. CDR3 in DNA: TGTGCCAGCAGGCTTATCTCTGGAAACACCATATATTTT. Protein: CASRLISGNTIYF.

This clonotype was observed many times. The rearrangement links TRBV28 to TRBJ2-7; weak D call: TRBD2 (5 bases). Germline CDR1 reads MDHEN; CDR2 reads SYDVKM. The V gene lost 6 bases and the J gene lost 6 bases, with 12 bases spanning the gap. The CDR3 length is 12 residues. The CDR3: CASSLGGSEQYF. For the CDR3, the DNA is TGTGCCAGCAGCCTAGGAGGTAGCGAGCAGTACTTC.

In this sample, this clonotype turned up a few times. J is TRBJ2-5 and V is TRBV12-3 or TRBV12-4; a weak D match, TRBD2 (6 bases). With 8 bases removed from V and 9 bases from J, the gap between germline ends came to 19 bases. The CDR3 extends over 13 amino acids. The CDR3 here is CASSGGSVKAQYF. CDR3 sequence (DNA): TGTGCCAGCTCCGGGGGAAGCGTGAAGGCCCAGTACTTC.

CDR3: CSAEGMMETYNEQFF. CDR3 nucleotides: TGCAGCGCCGAGGGCATGATGGAGACATACAATGAGCAGTTCTTC. This chain uses TRBV29-1 with TRBJ2-1; D is perhaps TRBD2 (5 bases). The CDR3 is 15 amino acids. The germline gives CDR1 SQVTM, CDR2 ANQGSEA. V was shortened by 7 bases and J by 4 bases, with 20 bases between the two germline ends.

The chain combines TRBV12-3 or TRBV12-4 with TRBJ2-7; D uncertain. Trimming shortened V by 3 bases and J by 2 bases, and 17 bases separated the two germline ends. This CDR3 is 16 amino acids long. CDR3: CASSFLPAKGTYEQYF. The DNA for the CDR3 is TGTGCCAGCAGTTTCCTCCCTGCAAAGGGCACCTACGAGCAGTACTTC.

The gene calls are TRBV29-1 and TRBJ2-3; D not resolved. Germline-derived CDR1 and CDR2 are SQVTM and ANQGSEA. The CDR3 covers 13 residues. V lost 3 bases and J 2 bases, leaving 9 bases between the germline ends. Here the CDR3 reads CSVDLLITDTQYF. The CDR3 DNA reads TGCAGCGTTGATTTGCTTATCACAGATACGCAGTATTTT.

This clonotype occurred a few times. The chain employs TRBV9 and TRBJ2-5; D not certain. Germline CDR1 and CDR2: SGDLS and YYNGEE. This CDR3 has 15 amino acids. The germline V and J ends were trimmed by 2 bases and 2 bases, with 13 bases remaining between them. The CDR3 protein is CASSVDSSTQETQYF. CDR3 coding DNA: TGTGCCAGCAGCGTGGATAGCTCTACACAAGAGACCCAGTACTTC. Combining the CDR3 with reference TRBV9 and TRBJ2-5 gives the whole variable domain DSGVTQTPKHLITATGQRVTLRCSPRSGDLSVYWYQQSLDQGLQFLIQYYNGEERAKGNILERFSAQQFPDLHSELNLSSLELGDSALYFCASSVDSSTQETQYFGPGTRLLVL.

This clonotype was seen many times. This CDR3 reads CASSLDHLESTDTQYF. CDR3 DNA sequence: TGTGCCAGCAGCTTAGATCATCTGGAGAGCACAGATACGCAGTATTTT. The chain recombines TRBV7-2 with TRBJ2-3; D is ambiguous. The CDR3 length is 16 residues. Germline assignment: CDR1 SGHTA and CDR2 FQGNSA. Trimming took off 1 base at V and 0 bases at J, with 11 bases between the two ends.

This clonotype showed up many times. The chain has TRBV27 and TRBJ2-4, with 7 nucleotides matching TRBD2. The CDR3 consists of 15 residues. The V gene end was trimmed by 0 bases and the J gene end by 6 bases; junction bases not matched to a gene: 5. Looked up from germline, CDR1 is MNHEY and CDR2 is SMNVEV (reference sequence). The CDR3 DNA reads as TGTGCCAGCAGTTTATCGGTTAGCGGGCCAAACATTCAGTACTTC. Translation: CASSLSVSGPNIQYF.

This clonotype has at least ten counts. The rearrangement joins TRBV4-2 to TRBJ2-7; D not resolved. Germline CDR1 reads LGHNA; CDR2 reads YNFKEQ. The ends were cut back, 0 bases at V and 2 bases at J, with 11 bases in the middle. The CDR3 loop spans 15 amino acids. CDR3 amino acids: CASSQEKVGPYEQYF. Written as DNA, the CDR3 is TGTGCCAGCAGCCAAGAAAAAGTAGGGCCCTACGAGCAGTACTTC.

This clonotype was detected many times. This chain joins TRBV12-3 or TRBV12-4 and TRBJ2-7; tentatively, D is TRBD1 (8 bases). The ends were cut back, 1 base at V and 2 bases at J, with 12 bases in the middle. The CDR3 has 15 residues. The CDR3 DNA reads as TGTGCCAGCAGTTTAGAACAGGGGGGGACCTACGAGCAGTACTTC. It yields the protein CASSLEQGGTYEQYF.

This clonotype was counted a few times. The chain couples TRBV5-1 to TRBJ1-1; D not resolved. The V and J ends lost 5 bases and 0 bases respectively, with 11 bases between them. The CDR3 loop spans 14 amino acids. The germline V gene has CDR1 SGHRS and CDR2 YFSETQ. For the CDR3, the DNA is TGCGCCAGCAGATACGGAGGGATGAACACTGAAGCTTTCTTT. As protein: CASRYGGMNTEAFF. Filled out from reference TRBV5-1 and TRBJ1-1, the complete variable domain reads KAGVTQTPRYLIKTRGQQVTLSCSPISGHRSVSWYQQTPGQGLQFLFEYFSETQRNKGNFPGRFSGRQFSNSRSEMNVSTLELGDSALYLCASRYGGMNTEAFFGQGTRLTVV.

CDR3 DNA sequence: TGTGCCAGCAGTAATAATATGGGGGCCCGGGAGCTGTTTTTT. Translating it yields CASSNNMGARELFF. V is TRBV7-6 and J is TRBJ2-2; TRBD1 might be the D (6 bases). The CDR3 has 14 residues. Germline CDR1 reads SGHVS; CDR2 reads FNYEAQ. Trimming took off 6 bases at V and 9 bases at J, with 17 bases between the two ends.

This clonotype has ten or more counts. V gene TRBV7-2 combines with J gene TRBJ1-5; maybe TRBD1 (5 bases). The germline gives CDR1 SGHTA, CDR2 FQGNSA. The CDR3 spans 15 residues. V was trimmed by 6 bases and J by 4 bases, leaving 16 bases between them. CDR3 sequence: CASSFRSGDNQPQHF. Written as DNA, the CDR3 is TGTGCCAGCAGTTTTAGATCGGGGGATAATCAGCCCCAGCATTTT.

This clonotype was observed a few times. This chain connects TRBV9 to TRBJ2-6; the D gene is possibly TRBD2 (5 bases). The CDR3 is 15 amino acids. Germline CDR1 and CDR2: SGDLS and YYNGEE. The V end lost 3 bases, the J end lost 4 bases, and 11 bases lay between the germline ends. The CDR3 region is CASSAWSGGANVLTF. The CDR3 DNA sequence: TGTGCCAGCAGCGCCTGGTCGGGAGGGGCCAACGTCCTGACTTTC.

This clonotype was detected ten times or more. The rearrangement joins TRBV6-5 to TRBJ1-6, with D hard to call. The V gene's germline CDR1 is MNHEY and CDR2 SVGAGI. V was shortened by 0 bases and J by 10 bases, with 7 bases between the two germline ends. This CDR3 is 13 amino acids long. CDR3 residues: CASSYSGFSPLHF. The CDR3, as DNA: TGTGCCAGCAGTTACTCTGGGTTCTCACCCCTCCACTTT.

This clonotype was detected ten times or more. This chain joins TRBV5-1 and TRBJ2-1, with D hard to call. Between the trimmed V and J ends, which lost 5 bases and 0 bases, there was a span of 12 bases. The CDR3 consists of 15 residues. Germline V gene sequence: CDR1 SGHRS, CDR2 YFSETQ. In DNA form, the CDR3 reads TGCGCCAGCAGACGCTACACGAGCTCCTACAATGAGCAGTTCTTC. Protein sequence: CASRRYTSSYNEQFF.

This clonotype came up many times. This chain connects TRBV7-6 to TRBJ1-2; a weak D match, TRBD1 (5 bases). Germline-derived CDR1 and CDR2 are SGHVS and FNYEAQ. Trimming left V 2 bases short and J 4 bases short, with 8 bases between. The CDR3 is made up of 13 amino acids. CDR3 sequence: CASSLNGAYGYTF. The CDR3 nucleotides are TGTGCCAGCAGCTTAAACGGGGCCTATGGCTACACCTTC. The complete variable domain, with remaining parts taken from reference TRBV7-6 and TRBJ1-2, reads GAGVSQSPRYKVTKRGQDVALRCDPISGHVSLYWYRQALGQGPEFLTYFNYEAQQDKSGLPNDRFSAERPEGSISTLTIQRTEQRDSAMYRCASSLNGAYGYTFGSGTRLTVV.

This clonotype has more than one count but fewer than ten. V is TRBV19 and J is TRBJ1-1; maybe TRBD1 (5 bases). This CDR3 has 13 amino acids. The V end lost 3 bases, the J end lost 5 bases, and 10 bases lay between the germline ends. Germline V lookup: CDR1 LNHDA, CDR2 SQIVND (reference sequence). The CDR3 DNA follows: TGTGCCAGTAGTATGGACAAAGGGACTGAAGCTTTCTTT. It translates to CASSMDKGTEAFF.